The following is a T cell receptor beta chain sequence with its context. The antigen is not known. The data derive from a study of blood T cells in healthy people across ages. Study conclusions and caveats: A roughly linear age-dependent decrease characterized TCR beta diversity per million T cells. Relative to aged donors, long-lived donors carried more naive CD4+ cells and displayed higher diversity.

Through a sample-barcoded 5' primer and a J-beta primer mix, a second PCR was run for roughly 6 to 12 cycles. A template-switch adaptor that had 12 random nucleotides put a tag on each cDNA molecule. TCRdb passed the 5' RACE reads through MiXCR, listing each CDR3 protein once. The repertoire holds approximately 360,000 distinct CDR3 sequences, with about half as singletons. Trimming took 4 bases from V and 6 from J, leaving 10 bases between them. CDR3 length: 13 amino acids. CDR1 and CDR2 (germline): GTSNPN, SVGIG (reference sequence). This TCR came from a man in his sixties in good health. The chain couples TRBV30 to TRBJ1-6; TRBD1 is a possible D gene (6 bases). Material: blood. The CDR3, as DNA: TGTGCCTGGACTGCACAGGGTAATTCACCCCTCCACTTT. It specifies CAWTAQGNSPLHF.